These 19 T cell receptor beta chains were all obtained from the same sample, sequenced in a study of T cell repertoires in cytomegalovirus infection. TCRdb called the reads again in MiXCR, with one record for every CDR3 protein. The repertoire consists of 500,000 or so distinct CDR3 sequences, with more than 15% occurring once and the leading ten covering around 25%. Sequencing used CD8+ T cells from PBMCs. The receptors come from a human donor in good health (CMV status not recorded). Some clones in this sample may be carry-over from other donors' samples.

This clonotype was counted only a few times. CDR3 nucleotide sequence: TGTGCCAGCAGTGAACATATAAGGGGGAATGAGCAGTTCTTC. Translation: CASSEHIRGNEQFF. The chain has TRBV2 and TRBJ2-1; D is perhaps TRBD1 (6 bases). There are 14 residues in the CDR3. Germline-derived CDR1 and CDR2 are SNHLY and FYNNEI. Between the trimmed V and J ends, which lost 2 bases and 7 bases, there was a span of 12 bases.

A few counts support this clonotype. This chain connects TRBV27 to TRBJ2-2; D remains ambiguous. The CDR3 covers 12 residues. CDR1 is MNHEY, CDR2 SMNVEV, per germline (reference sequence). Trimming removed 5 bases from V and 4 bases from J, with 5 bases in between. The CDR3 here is CASSGLTGELFF. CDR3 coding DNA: TGTGCCAGCAGTGGCCTCACCGGGGAGCTGTTTTTT.

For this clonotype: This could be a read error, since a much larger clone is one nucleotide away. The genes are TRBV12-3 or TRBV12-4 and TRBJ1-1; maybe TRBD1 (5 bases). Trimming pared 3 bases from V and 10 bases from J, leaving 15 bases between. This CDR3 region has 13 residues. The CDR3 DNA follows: TGTGCCAGCAGTTTTCCATGGGGCAGGAGAGCTTTCTTT. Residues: CASSFPWGRRAFF.

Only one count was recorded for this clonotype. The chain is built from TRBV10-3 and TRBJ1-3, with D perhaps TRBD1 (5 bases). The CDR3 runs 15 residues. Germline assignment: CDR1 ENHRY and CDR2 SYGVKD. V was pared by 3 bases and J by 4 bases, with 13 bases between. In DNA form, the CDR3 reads TGTGCCATCAGTGACGGGACTTCGGCCGGAAACACCATATATTTT. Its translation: CAISDGTSAGNTIYF.

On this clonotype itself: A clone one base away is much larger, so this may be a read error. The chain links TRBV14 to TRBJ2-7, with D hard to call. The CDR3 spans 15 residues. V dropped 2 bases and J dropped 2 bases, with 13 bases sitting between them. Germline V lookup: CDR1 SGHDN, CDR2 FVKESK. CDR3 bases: TGTGCCAGCAGCCAAAAATGGCAGCCCACCTACGAGCAGTACTTC. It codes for CASSQKWQPTYEQYF.

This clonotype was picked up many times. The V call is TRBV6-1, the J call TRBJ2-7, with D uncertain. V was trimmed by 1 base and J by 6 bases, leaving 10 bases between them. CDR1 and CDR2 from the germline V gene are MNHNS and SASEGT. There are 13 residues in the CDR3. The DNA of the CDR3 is TGTGCCAGCAGTGAAGGCTTCTACGGCGAGCAGTACTTC. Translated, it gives CASSEGFYGEQYF.

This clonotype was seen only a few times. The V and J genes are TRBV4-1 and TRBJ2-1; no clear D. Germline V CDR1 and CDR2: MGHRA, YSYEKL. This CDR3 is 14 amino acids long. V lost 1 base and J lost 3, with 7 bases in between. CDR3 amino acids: CASSQGASYNEQFF. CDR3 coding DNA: TGCGCCAGCAGCCAAGGGGCTAGCTACAATGAGCAGTTCTTC.

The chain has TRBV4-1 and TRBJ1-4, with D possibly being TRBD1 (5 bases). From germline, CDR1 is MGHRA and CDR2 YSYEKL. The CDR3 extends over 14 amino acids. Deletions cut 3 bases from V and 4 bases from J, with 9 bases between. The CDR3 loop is CASSQKGFNEKLFF. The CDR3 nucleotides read TGCGCCAGCAGCCAGAAGGGGTTTAATGAAAAACTGTTTTTT.

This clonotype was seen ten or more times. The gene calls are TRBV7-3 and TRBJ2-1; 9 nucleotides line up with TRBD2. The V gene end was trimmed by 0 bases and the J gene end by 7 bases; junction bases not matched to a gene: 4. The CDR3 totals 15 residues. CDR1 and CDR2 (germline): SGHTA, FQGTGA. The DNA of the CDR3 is TGTGCCAGCAGCTTAACTAGCGGGAGTATTAATGAGCAGTTCTTC. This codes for CASSLTSGSINEQFF.

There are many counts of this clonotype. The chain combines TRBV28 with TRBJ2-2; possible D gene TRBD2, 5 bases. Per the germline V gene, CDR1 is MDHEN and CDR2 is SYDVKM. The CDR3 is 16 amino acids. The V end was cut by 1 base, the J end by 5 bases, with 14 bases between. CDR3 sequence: CASSLSDGIETGELFF. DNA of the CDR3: TGTGCCAGCAGTTTATCGGACGGGATTGAGACCGGGGAGCTGTTTTTT. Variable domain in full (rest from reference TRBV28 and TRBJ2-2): DVKVTQSSRYLVKRTGEKVFLECVQDMDHENMFWYRQDPGLGLRLIYFSYDVKMKEKGDIPEGYSVSREKKERFSLILESASTNQTSMYLCASSLSDGIETGELFFGEGSRLTVL.

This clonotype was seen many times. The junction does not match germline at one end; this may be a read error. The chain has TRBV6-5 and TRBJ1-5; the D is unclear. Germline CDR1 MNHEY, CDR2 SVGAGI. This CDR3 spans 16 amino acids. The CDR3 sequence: CASSHSTNFHNQPQHF. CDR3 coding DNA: TGTGCCAGCAGTCACTCAACGAATTTTCACAATCAGCCCCAGCATTTT.

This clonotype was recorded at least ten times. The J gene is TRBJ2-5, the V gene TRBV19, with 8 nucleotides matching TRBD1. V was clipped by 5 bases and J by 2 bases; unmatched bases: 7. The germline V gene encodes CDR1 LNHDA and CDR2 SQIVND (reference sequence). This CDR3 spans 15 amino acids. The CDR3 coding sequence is TGTGCCAGTAGTCCAGGGACAGGAGGACAAGAGACCCAGTACTTC. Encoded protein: CASSPGTGGQETQYF. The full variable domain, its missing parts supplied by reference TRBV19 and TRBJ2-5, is DGGITQSPKYLFRKEGQNVTLSCEQNLNHDAMYWYRQDPGQGLRLIYYSQIVNDFQKGDIAEGYSVSREKKESFPLTVTSAQKNPTAFYLCASSPGTGGQETQYFGPGTRLLVL.

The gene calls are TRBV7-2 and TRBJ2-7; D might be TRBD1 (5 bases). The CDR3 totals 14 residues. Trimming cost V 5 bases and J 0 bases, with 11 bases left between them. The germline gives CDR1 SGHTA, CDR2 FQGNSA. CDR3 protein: CASSASGCSYEQYV. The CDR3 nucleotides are TGTGCCAGCAGCGCCTCAGGGTGCTCCTACGAGCAGTACGTC.

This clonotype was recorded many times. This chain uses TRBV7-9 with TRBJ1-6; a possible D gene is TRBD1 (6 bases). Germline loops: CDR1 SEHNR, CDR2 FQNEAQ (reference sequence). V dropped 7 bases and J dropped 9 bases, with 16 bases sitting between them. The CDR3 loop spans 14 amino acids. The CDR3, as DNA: TGTGCCAGCACCAGGGGAGCAGACTTTTCACCCCTCCACTTT. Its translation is CASTRGADFSPLHF.

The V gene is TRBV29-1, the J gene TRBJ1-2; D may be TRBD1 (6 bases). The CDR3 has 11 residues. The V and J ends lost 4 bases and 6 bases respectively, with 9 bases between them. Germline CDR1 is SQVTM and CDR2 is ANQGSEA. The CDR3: CSVVTGNGYTF. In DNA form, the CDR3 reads TGCAGCGTTGTAACAGGGAATGGCTACACCTTC. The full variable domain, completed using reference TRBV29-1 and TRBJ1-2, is SAVISQKPSRDICQRGTSLTIQCQVDSQVTMMFWYRQQPGQSLTLIATANQGSEATYESGFVIDKFPISRPNLTFSTLTVSNMSPEDSSIYLCSVVTGNGYTFGSGTRLTVV.

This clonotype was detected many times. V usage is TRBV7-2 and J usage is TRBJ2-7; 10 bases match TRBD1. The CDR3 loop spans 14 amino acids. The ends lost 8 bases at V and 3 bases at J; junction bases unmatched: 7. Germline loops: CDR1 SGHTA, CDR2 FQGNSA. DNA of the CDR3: TGTGCCAGCGGTCGGACAGGGGGGAACTACGAGCAGTACTTC. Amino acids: CASGRTGGNYEQYF.

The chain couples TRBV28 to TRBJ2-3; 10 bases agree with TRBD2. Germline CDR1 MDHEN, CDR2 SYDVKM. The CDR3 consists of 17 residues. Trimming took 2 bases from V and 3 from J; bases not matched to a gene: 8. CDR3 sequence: CASSLPLAGVMTDTQYF. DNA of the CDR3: TGTGCCAGCAGTTTACCCCTAGCGGGAGTTATGACAGATACGCAGTATTTT. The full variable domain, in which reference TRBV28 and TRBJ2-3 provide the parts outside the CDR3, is DVKVTQSSRYLVKRTGEKVFLECVQDMDHENMFWYRQDPGLGLRLIYFSYDVKMKEKGDIPEGYSVSREKKERFSLILESASTNQTSMYLCASSLPLAGVMTDTQYFGPGTRLTVL.

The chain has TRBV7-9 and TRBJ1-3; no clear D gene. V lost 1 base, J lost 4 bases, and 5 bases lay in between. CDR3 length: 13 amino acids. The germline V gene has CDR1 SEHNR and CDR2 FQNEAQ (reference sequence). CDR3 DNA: TGTGCCAGCAGCTTAGACTTGGGAAACACCATATATTTT. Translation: CASSLDLGNTIYF. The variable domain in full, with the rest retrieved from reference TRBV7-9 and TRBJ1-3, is DTGVSQNPRHKITKRGQNVTFRCDPISEHNRLYWYRQTLGQGPEFLTYFQNEAQLEKSRLLSDRFSAERPKGSFSTLEIQRTEQGDSAMYLCASSLDLGNTIYFGEGSWLTVV.

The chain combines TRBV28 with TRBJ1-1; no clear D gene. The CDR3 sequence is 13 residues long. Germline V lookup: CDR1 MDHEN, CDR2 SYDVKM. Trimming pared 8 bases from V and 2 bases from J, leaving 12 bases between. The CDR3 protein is CASDRPYNTEAFF. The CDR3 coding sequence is TGTGCCAGCGACCGTCCCTACAACACTGAAGCTTTCTTT.